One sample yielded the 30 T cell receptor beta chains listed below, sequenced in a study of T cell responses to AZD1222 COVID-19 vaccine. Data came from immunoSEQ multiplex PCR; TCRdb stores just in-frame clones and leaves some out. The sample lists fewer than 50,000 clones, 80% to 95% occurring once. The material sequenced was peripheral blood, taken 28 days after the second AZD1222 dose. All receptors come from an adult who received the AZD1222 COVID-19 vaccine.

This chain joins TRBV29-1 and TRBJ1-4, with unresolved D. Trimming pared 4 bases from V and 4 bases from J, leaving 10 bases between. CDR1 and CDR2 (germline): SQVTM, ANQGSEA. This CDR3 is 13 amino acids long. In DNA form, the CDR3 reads TGCAGCGTTGCTGTCGGAAATAATGAAAAACTGTTTTTT. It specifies CSVAVGNNEKLFF.

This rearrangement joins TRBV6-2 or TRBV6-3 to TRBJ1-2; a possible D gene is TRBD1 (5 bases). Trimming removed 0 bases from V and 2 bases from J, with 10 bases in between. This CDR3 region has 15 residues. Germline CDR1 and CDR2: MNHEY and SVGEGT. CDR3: CASSYSGRVNYGYTF. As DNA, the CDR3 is TGTGCCAGCAGTTACTCAGGCAGGGTGAACTATGGCTACACCTTC.

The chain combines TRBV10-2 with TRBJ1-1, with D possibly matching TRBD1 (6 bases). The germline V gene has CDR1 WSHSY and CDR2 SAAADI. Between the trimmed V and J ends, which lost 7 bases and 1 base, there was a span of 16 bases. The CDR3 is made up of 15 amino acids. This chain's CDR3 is CASIRGEGGNTEAFF. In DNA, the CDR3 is TGCGCCAGCATTAGGGGAGAGGGGGGGAACACTGAAGCTTTCTTT.

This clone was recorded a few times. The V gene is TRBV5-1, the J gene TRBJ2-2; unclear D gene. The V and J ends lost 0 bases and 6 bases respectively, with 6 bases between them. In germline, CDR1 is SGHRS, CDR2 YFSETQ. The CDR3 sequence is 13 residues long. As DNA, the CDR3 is TGCGCCAGCAGCTTGGCGGTCCCCGGGGAGCTGTTTTTT. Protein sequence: CASSLAVPGELFF.

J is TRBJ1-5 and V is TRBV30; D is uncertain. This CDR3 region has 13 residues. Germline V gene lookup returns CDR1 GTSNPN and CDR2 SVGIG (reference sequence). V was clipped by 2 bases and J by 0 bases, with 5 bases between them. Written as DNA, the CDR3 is TGTGCCTGGAGTAGAGATAGCAATCAGCCCCAGCATTTT. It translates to CAWSRDSNQPQHF.

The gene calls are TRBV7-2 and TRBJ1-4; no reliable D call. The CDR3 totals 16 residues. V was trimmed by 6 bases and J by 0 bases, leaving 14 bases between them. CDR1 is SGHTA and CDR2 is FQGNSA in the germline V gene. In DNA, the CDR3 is TGTGCCAGCAGACTACACATAGGTGCAACTAATGAAAAACTGTTTTTT. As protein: CASRLHIGATNEKLFF. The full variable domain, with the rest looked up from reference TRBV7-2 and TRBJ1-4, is GAGVSQSPSNKVTEKGKDVELRCDPISGHTALYWYRQSLGQGLEFLIYFQGNSAPDKSGLPSDRFSAERTGGSVSTLTIQRTQQEDSAVYLCASRLHIGATNEKLFFGSGTQLSVL.

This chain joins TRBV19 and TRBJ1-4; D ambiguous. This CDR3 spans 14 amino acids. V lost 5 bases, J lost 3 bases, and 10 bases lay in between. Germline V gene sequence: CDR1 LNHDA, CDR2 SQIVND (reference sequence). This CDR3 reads CASSLRTANEKLFF. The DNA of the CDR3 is TGTGCCAGTAGTTTACGGACTGCTAATGAAAAACTGTTTTTT.

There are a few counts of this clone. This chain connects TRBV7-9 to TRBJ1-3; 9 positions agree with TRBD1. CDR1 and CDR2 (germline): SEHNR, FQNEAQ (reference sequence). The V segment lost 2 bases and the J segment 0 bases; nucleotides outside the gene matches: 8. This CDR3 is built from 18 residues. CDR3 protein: CASSLLLGQGRSGNTIYF. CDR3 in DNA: TGTGCCAGCAGCTTACTGCTGGGACAGGGCCGCTCTGGAAACACCATATATTTT.

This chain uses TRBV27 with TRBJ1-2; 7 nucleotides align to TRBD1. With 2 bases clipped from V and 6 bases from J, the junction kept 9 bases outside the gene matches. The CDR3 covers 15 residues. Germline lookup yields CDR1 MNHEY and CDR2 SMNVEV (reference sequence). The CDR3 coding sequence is TGTGCCAGCAGTTTAAGCAGGGGGTATCAAAATGGCTACACCTTC. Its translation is CASSLSRGYQNGYTF.

Here the CDR3 reads CASSPRQVNIHNEQFF. The CDR3 coding sequence is TGTGCCAGCAGCCCTCGACAGGTGAACATACACAATGAGCAGTTCTTC. This rearrangement joins TRBV11-2 to TRBJ2-1, with D possibly TRBD1 on 6 matching bases. Germline V lookup: CDR1 SGHAT, CDR2 FQNNGV. The CDR3 is made up of 16 amino acids. V lost 5 bases to trimming and J lost 5 bases, with 19 bases between them.

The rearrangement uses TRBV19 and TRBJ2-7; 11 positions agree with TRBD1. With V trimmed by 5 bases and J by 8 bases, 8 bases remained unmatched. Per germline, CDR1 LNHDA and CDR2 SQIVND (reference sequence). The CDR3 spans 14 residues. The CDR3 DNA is TGTGCCAGTAGTGCCACGGGACAGGGGGTCCAGCAGTACTTC. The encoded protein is CASSATGQGVQQYF.

The CDR3 is CASSSAGDNSPLHF. CDR3 bases: TGTGCCAGCAGTTCGGCAGGGGATAATTCACCCCTCCACTTT. The V gene is TRBV6-6, the J gene TRBJ1-6; weak D call: TRBD1 (6 bases). Germline CDR1 and CDR2: MNHNY and SVGAGI (reference sequence). The CDR3 has 14 amino acids. V gave up 4 bases and J gave up 5 bases, with 9 bases separating them.

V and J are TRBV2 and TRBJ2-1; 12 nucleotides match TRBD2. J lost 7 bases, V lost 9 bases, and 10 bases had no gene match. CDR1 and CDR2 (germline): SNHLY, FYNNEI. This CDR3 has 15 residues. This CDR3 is CARSSGGALDNEQFF. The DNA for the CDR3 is TGTGCCAGATCTAGCGGGGGGGCCCTAGATAATGAGCAGTTCTTC. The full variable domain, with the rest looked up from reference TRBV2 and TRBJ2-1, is EPEVTQTPSHQVTQMGQEVILRCVPISNHLYFYWYRQILGQKVEFLVSFYNNEISEKSEIFDDQFSVERPDGSNFTLKIRSTKLEDSAMYFCARSSGGALDNEQFFGPGTRLTVL.

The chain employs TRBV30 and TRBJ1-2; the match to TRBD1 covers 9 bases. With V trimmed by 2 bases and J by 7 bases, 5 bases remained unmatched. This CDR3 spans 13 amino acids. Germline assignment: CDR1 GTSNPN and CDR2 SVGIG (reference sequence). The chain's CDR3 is CAWSSGTGSGYTF. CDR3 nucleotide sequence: TGTGCCTGGAGTTCCGGGACAGGGAGTGGCTACACCTTC.

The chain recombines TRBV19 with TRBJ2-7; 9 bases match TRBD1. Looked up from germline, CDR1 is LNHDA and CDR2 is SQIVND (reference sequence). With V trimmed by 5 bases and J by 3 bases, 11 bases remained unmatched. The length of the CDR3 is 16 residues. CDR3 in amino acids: CASSLDAGTGIYEQYF. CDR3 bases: TGTGCCAGTAGTCTGGACGCCGGGACAGGGATCTACGAGCAGTACTTC. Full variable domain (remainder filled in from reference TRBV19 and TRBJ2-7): DGGITQSPKYLFRKEGQNVTLSCEQNLNHDAMYWYRQDPGQGLRLIYYSQIVNDFQKGDIAEGYSVSREKKESFPLTVTSAQKNPTAFYLCASSLDAGTGIYEQYFGPGTRLTVT.

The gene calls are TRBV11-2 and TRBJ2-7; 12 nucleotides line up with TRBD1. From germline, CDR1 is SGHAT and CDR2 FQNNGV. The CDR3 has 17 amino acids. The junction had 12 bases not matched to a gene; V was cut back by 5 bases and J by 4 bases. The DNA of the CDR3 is TGTGCCAGCAGCAGTCCCGGGACAGGGGGCCTCAGGTACGAGCAGTACTTC. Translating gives CASSSPGTGGLRYEQYF.

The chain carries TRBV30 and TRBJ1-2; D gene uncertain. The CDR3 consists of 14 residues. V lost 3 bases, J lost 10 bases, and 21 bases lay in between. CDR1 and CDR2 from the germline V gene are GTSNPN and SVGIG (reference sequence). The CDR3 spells CAWSARQREGDYTF. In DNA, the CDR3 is TGTGCCTGGAGCGCCCGGCAAAGGGAGGGTGACTACACCTTC.

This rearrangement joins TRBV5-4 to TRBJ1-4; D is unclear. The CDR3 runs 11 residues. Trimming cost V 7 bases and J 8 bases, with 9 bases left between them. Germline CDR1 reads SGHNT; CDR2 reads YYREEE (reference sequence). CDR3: CASGGREKLFF. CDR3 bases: TGTGCCAGCGGAGGGAGAGAAAAACTGTTTTTT.

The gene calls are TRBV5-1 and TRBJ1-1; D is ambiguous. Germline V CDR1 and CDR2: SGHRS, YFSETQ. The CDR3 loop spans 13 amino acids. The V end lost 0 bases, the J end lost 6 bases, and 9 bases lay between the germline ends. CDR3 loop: CASSLGTHAEAFF. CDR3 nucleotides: TGCGCCAGCAGCTTGGGGACCCACGCTGAAGCTTTCTTT.

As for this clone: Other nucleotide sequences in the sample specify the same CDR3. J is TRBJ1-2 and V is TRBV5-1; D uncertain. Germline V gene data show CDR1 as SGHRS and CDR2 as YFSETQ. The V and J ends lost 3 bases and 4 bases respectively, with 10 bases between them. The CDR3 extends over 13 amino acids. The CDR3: CASSSGQIYGYTF. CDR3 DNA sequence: TGCGCCAGCAGCTCGGGTCAAATCTATGGCTACACCTTC.

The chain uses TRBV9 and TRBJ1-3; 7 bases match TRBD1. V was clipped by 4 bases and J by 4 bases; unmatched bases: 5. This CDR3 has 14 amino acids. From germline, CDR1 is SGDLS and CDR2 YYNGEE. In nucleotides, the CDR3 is TGTGCCAGCAGCCAGGGGGGTGACGGAAACACCATATATTTT. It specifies CASSQGGDGNTIYF.

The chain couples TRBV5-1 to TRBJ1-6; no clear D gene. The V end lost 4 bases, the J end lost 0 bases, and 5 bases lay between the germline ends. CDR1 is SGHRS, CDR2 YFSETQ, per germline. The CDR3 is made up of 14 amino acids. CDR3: CASSLSSYNSPLHF. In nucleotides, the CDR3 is TGCGCCAGCAGCCTCAGCTCCTATAATTCACCCCTCCACTTT.

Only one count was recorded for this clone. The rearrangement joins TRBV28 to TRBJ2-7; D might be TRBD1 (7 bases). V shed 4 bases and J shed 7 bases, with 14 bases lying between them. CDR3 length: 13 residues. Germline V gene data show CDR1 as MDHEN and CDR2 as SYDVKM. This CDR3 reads CASSSQGGAEQYF. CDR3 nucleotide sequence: TGTGCCAGCAGTTCCCAGGGGGGCGCGGAGCAGTACTTC. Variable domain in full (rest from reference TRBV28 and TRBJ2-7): DVKVTQSSRYLVKRTGEKVFLECVQDMDHENMFWYRQDPGLGLRLIYFSYDVKMKEKGDIPEGYSVSREKKERFSLILESASTNQTSMYLCASSSQGGAEQYFGPGTRLTVT.

Here the CDR3 reads CASSLAPRELFF. The CDR3 coding sequence is TGTGCCAGCAGCTTAGCCCCTAGGGAGCTGTTTTTT. The chain carries TRBV7-9 and TRBJ2-2; D unresolved. The germline V gene encodes CDR1 SEHNR and CDR2 FQNEAQ (reference sequence). V lost 0 bases, J lost 9 bases, and 5 bases lay in between. The CDR3 spans 12 residues.

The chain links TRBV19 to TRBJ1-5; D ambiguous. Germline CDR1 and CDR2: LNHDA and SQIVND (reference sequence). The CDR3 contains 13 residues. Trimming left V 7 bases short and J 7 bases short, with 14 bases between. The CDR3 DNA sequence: TGTGCCAGTAACAGCGTCGGTGGACAGCCCCAGCATTTT. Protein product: CASNSVGGQPQHF. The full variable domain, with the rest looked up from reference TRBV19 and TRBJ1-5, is DGGITQSPKYLFRKEGQNVTLSCEQNLNHDAMYWYRQDPGQGLRLIYYSQIVNDFQKGDIAEGYSVSREKKESFPLTVTSAQKNPTAFYLCASNSVGGQPQHFGDGTRLSIL.

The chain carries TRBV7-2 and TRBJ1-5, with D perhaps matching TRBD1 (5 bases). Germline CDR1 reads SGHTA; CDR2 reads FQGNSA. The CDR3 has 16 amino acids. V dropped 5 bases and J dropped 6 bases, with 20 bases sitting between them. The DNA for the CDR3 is TGTGCCAGCAGCGTACAAGCCCCAGGGACGGGTCAGCCCCAGCATTTT. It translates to CASSVQAPGTGQPQHF.

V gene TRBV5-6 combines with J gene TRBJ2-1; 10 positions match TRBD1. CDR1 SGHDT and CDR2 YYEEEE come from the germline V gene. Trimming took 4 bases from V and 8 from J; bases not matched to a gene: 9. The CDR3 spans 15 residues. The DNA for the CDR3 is TGTGCCAGCAGCCCGACCGGGACAGGGGTCGATGAGCAGTTCTTC. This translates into CASSPTGTGVDEQFF. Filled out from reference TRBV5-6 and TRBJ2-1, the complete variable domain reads DAGVTQSPTHLIKTRGQQVTLRCSPKSGHDTVSWYQQALGQGPQFIFQYYEEEERQRGNFPDRFSGHQFPNYSSELNVNALLLGDSALYLCASSPTGTGVDEQFFGPGTRLTVL.

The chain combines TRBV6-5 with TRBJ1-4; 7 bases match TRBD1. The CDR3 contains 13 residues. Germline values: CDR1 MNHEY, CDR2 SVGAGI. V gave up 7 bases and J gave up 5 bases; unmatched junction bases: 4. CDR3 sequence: CASKGQLNEKLFF. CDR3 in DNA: TGTGCCAGCAAGGGACAGCTAAATGAAAAACTGTTTTTT.

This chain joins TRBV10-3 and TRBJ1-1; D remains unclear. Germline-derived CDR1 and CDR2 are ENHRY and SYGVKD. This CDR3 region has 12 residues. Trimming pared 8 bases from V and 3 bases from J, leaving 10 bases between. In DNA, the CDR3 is TGTGCCATCGGACCCCGGGACACTGAAGCTTTCTTT. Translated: CAIGPRDTEAFF.

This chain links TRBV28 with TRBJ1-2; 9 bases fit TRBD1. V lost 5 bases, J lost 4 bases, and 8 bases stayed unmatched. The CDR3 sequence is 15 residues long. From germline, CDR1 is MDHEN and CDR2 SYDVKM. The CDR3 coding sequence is TGTGCCAGCAGTCCGGGGACAGGGCCCCTCTATGGCTACACCTTC. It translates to CASSPGTGPLYGYTF.